The 20 T cell receptor beta chains below all came from one sample that was sequenced in a study of ipilimumab plus nivolumab after autologous stem cell transplantation. The table came from immunoSEQ multiplex PCR; TCRdb's copy has only in-frame clones and leaves some out. This sample yields under 15,000 clones, of which 69% are seen a single time; about 28% belongs to the top ten. Source: PBMCs, taken in a trial of ipilimumab plus nivolumab as post-transplant consolidation. The receptors come from a male donor with diffuse large B-cell lymphoma.

The chain links TRBV10-2 to TRBJ2-3, with D unclear. With 6 bases removed from V and 5 bases from J, the gap between germline ends came to 6 bases. Germline CDR1 is WSHSY and CDR2 is SAAADI. CDR3 size: 11 residues. The CDR3 region is CASRQRDTQYF. In DNA form, the CDR3 reads TGCGCCAGCAGACAAAGAGATACGCAGTATTTT.

This clone was observed a single time. V is TRBV11-3 and J is TRBJ2-3, with 12 bases matching TRBD1. Losses at the gene ends were 4 bases for V and 5 bases for J; bases not matched to a gene: 4. This CDR3 has 15 residues. Germline lookup yields CDR1 SGHNT and CDR2 YENEEA. Here the CDR3 reads CASSYGTGGIDTQYF. CDR3 DNA: TGTGCCAGCAGCTACGGGACAGGGGGCATAGATACGCAGTATTTT.

This clone was observed once. This rearrangement joins TRBV30 to TRBJ2-2; D is undetermined. Germline assignment: CDR1 GTSNPN and CDR2 SVGIG (reference sequence). V was cut by 1 base and J by 3 bases, with 12 bases left in between. The CDR3 is made up of 15 amino acids. CDR3 in amino acids: CAWSELAVDTGELFF. CDR3 nucleotides: TGTGCCTGGAGTGAGTTGGCGGTTGACACCGGGGAGCTGTTTTTT.

Relative to its sample, this clone is large. The CDR3 here is CASSPVTLRTGPPDQYF. The CDR3 nucleotides are TGTGCCAGCTCTCCGGTCACCTTGAGAACGGGACCCCCGGACCAGTACTTC. The chain employs TRBV18 and TRBJ2-5, with D tentatively TRBD1 or TRBD2 (5 bases each). The CDR3 sequence is 17 residues long. Trimming cost V 6 bases and J 10 bases, with 30 bases left between them. Germline CDR1 is KGHSH and CDR2 is LQKENI.

For the CDR3, the DNA is TGTGCCAGCTCACCAGGGGGGGGAGGCACAGATACGCAGTATTTT. It translates to CASSPGGGGTDTQYF. The chain recombines TRBV18 with TRBJ2-3, with 7 positions matching TRBD2. There are 15 residues in the CDR3. CDR1 is KGHSH, CDR2 LQKENI, per germline. Losses at the gene ends were 2 bases for V and 1 base for J; bases not matched to a gene: 3.

As to this clone: One end of the junction varies from germline; a read error may be responsible. The chain couples TRBV4-3 to TRBJ1-2, with unresolved D. The CDR3 covers 16 residues. Germline CDR1 LGHNA, CDR2 YSLEER. DNA for the CDR3: TGCGCCAGCAGCCAAGGTCCGGGAAGAAGATACTATGGCCACACCTTC. It specifies CASSQGPGRRYYGHTF.

The V and J genes are TRBV19 and TRBJ2-7, with D tentatively TRBD1 (6 bases). CDR3 length: 13 amino acids. The germline V and J ends were trimmed by 8 bases and 2 bases, with 13 bases remaining between them. Per germline, CDR1 LNHDA and CDR2 SQIVND (reference sequence). CDR3 in DNA: TGTGCCAGTTCAACAGGGATTACCTACGAGCAGTACTTC. Its protein is CASSTGITYEQYF.

This clone was seen only a few times. The chain employs TRBV30 and TRBJ1-1; D is ambiguous. The V and J ends lost 0 bases and 3 bases respectively, with 14 bases between them. This CDR3 is built from 15 residues. Looked up from germline, CDR1 is GTSNPN and CDR2 is SVGIG (reference sequence). The CDR3: CAWSVVGDGDTEAFF. CDR3 nucleotide sequence: TGTGCCTGGAGTGTAGTGGGCGACGGGGACACTGAAGCTTTCTTT. The whole variable domain, filled in from reference TRBV30 and TRBJ1-1, reads SQTIHQWPATLVQPVGSPLSLECTVEGTSNPNLYWYRQAAGRGLQLLFYSVGIGQISSEVPQNLSASRPQDRQFILSSKKLLLSDSGFYLCAWSVVGDGDTEAFFGQGTRLTVV.

J is TRBJ2-2 and V is TRBV11-1; the match to TRBD1 covers 10 bases. The CDR3 spans 16 residues. In germline, CDR1 is SGHAT, CDR2 FQDESV (reference sequence). With V trimmed by 5 bases and J by 0 bases, 3 bases remained unmatched. The DNA of the CDR3 is TGTGCCAGCAGCCTCGGACAGGGGGCGAACACCGGGGAGCTGTTTTTT. It codes for CASSLGQGANTGELFF.

The V and J genes are TRBV5-1 and TRBJ1-1; TRBD1 matches at 9 bases. V lost 3 bases to trimming and J lost 5 bases; unmatched junction nucleotides: 8. Germline lookup yields CDR1 SGHRS and CDR2 YFSETQ. The length of the CDR3 is 15 residues. The CDR3 spells CASSSKQGARTEAFF. As DNA, the CDR3 is TGCGCCAGCAGCTCCAAACAGGGGGCACGGACTGAAGCTTTCTTT.

This chain uses TRBV15 with TRBJ2-1; 10 bases align to TRBD2. The V gene end was trimmed by 4 bases and the J gene end by 3 bases; junction bases not matched to a gene: 15. This CDR3 has 19 amino acids. Germline CDR1 is LNHNV and CDR2 is YYDKDF (reference sequence). The CDR3 spells CATSTRAERAGGFYNEQFF. Written as DNA, the CDR3 is TGTGCCACCAGCACACGAGCCGAGCGAGCGGGGGGGTTCTACAATGAGCAGTTCTTC.

The chain employs TRBV9 and TRBJ1-4; possibly TRBD1 for D (5 bases). Trimming removed 0 bases from V and 4 bases from J, with 10 bases in between. The CDR3 totals 15 residues. CDR1 and CDR2 (germline): SGDLS, YYNGEE. CDR3 sequence (DNA): TGTGCCAGCAGCGTAGATGGGACCTTTAATGAAAAACTGTTTTTT. It specifies CASSVDGTFNEKLFF.

The chain uses TRBV27 and TRBJ2-7, with 9 bases that match TRBD2. The CDR3 has 15 amino acids. Trimming took 3 bases from V and 0 from J; bases not matched to a gene: 3. Per the germline V gene, CDR1 is MNHEY and CDR2 is SMNVEV (reference sequence). CDR3 nucleotide sequence: TGTGCCAGCAGTTTCGCGGGAGGGGTCTCCTACGAGCAGTACTTC. This encodes CASSFAGGVSYEQYF.

This clone was seen a few times. This rearrangement joins TRBV4-1 to TRBJ1-2, with D unresolved. This CDR3 has 14 residues. The ends were cut back, 0 bases at V and 1 base at J, with 6 bases in the middle. From germline, CDR1 is MGHRA and CDR2 YSYEKL. CDR3 amino acids: CASSQDNLNYGYTF. The CDR3 DNA sequence: TGCGCCAGCAGCCAAGATAACCTTAACTATGGCTACACCTTC.

The chain is built from TRBV6-5 and TRBJ2-7; 8 positions agree with TRBD2. Germline CDR1 MNHEY, CDR2 SVGAGI. V lost 8 bases to trimming and J lost 5 bases; unmatched junction nucleotides: 8. This CDR3 is 13 amino acids long. The CDR3 DNA sequence: TGTGCCAGCGCGGAGCGGGAGTTCAACGAGCAGTACTTC. Protein sequence: CASAEREFNEQYF.

The sample holds a few counts of this clone. The J gene is TRBJ1-1, the V gene TRBV18, with 9 bases lining up with TRBD1. The germline V gene has CDR1 KGHSH and CDR2 LQKENI. The CDR3 covers 14 residues. V was clipped by 6 bases and J by 1 base; unmatched bases: 3. CDR3 region: CASSDRGGNTEAFF. CDR3 in DNA: TGTGCCAGCTCCGACAGGGGGGGGAACACTGAAGCTTTCTTT.

V and J are TRBV18 and TRBJ2-1; D may be TRBD1 (6 bases). In germline, CDR1 is KGHSH, CDR2 LQKENI. V was pared by 0 bases and J by 0 bases, with 18 bases between. The CDR3 has 19 amino acids. In DNA, the CDR3 is TGTGCCAGCTCACCACCAGACAGGTCCTATACGGACTCCTACAATGAGCAGTTCTTC. It translates to CASSPPDRSYTDSYNEQFF.

The chain couples TRBV4-1 to TRBJ1-2; 7 nucleotides match TRBD1. This CDR3 has 14 amino acids. CDR1 and CDR2 (germline): MGHRA, YSYEKL. With V trimmed by 0 bases and J by 7 bases, 5 bases remained unmatched. The CDR3 reads CASSQDRGAGGYTF. For the CDR3, the DNA is TGCGCCAGCAGCCAAGACAGGGGGGCGGGTGGCTACACCTTC.

The V and J genes are TRBV5-1 and TRBJ1-4; D uncertain. The CDR3 runs 13 residues. Trimming pared 3 bases from V and 0 bases from J, leaving 3 bases between. The germline V gene has CDR1 SGHRS and CDR2 YFSETQ. Written as DNA, the CDR3 is TGCGCCAGCAGCTCTTCAACTAATGAAAAACTGTTTTTT. Its protein product is CASSSSTNEKLFF.

This clone was seen only a few times. The chain couples TRBV15 to TRBJ2-1; 8 bases are shared with TRBD1. The CDR3 has 15 amino acids. Per germline, CDR1 LNHNV and CDR2 YYDKDF (reference sequence). Germline trimming cut 1 base from V and 7 bases from J; bases unmatched to any gene: 6. Here the CDR3 reads CATSRGTGLLNEQFF. DNA of the CDR3: TGTGCCACCAGCAGAGGGACAGGGCTTTTAAATGAGCAGTTCTTC.